Listed below are T cell receptor beta chains from one sample, sequenced in a study of blood T cell repertoires in COVID-19. TCRdb's table, derived via immunoSEQ multiplex PCR, lists solely in-frame clones and lacks some. In the table there are roughly 170,000 clones, about 90% of which are singletons. The sequenced sample was peripheral blood. These receptors came from a man aged 65-85 years with active or convalescent COVID-19. Each CDR3 is given with its conserved first and last residue. D genes are given only for firm matches. Clone size is stated in some rows and not others, as once, few, many or a class when expanded.

TRBJ1-2,NA,NA,TRBV4-3,TGCGCCAGCAGCCAAGATAGAGGGATCGGAGGCTACACCTTC,CASSQDRGIGGYTF
TRBJ2-7,NA,NA,TRBV27,TGTGCCAGCAGTTGGACTCCCAGCTCCTACGAGCAGTACTTC,CASSWTPSSYEQYF
TRBJ1-1,NA,NA,TRBV18,TGTGCCAGCTCACCCAACATGGAGGTGGACACTGAAGCTTTCTTT,CASSPNMEVDTEAFF
TRBJ1-1,few,TRBD1,TRBV5-1,TGCGCCAGCAGCCCGAGGGGGCGGAGGGAGAACACTGAAGCTTTCTTT,CASSPRGRRENTEAFF
TRBJ1-2,NA,NA,TRBV5-4,TGTGCCAGCAGCTTGGCCTGGGGGGGGCAATCGGTTGGCTACACCTTC,CASSLAWGGQSVGYTF
TRBJ2-4,NA,NA,TRBV6-2/TRBV6-3,TGTGCCAGCAGTTACCGGAACATTCAGTACTTC,CASSYRNIQYF
TRBJ1-4,few,NA,TRBV18,TGTGCCAGCTCACCTACAACAACTAATGAAAAACTGTTTTTT,CASSPTTTNEKLFF
TRBJ2-1,NA,NA,TRBV7-6,TGTGCCAGCAGCTTGGGGCATGGGCCCTTGGTGGATGAGCAGTTCTTC,CASSLGHGPLVDEQFF
TRBJ1-5,NA,NA,TRBV21-1,TGTGCCAGCAGCAAAGATGAGACACGGTCTCTACCCCAGCATTTT,CASSKDETRSLPQHF
TRBJ1-1,once,NA,TRBV11-2,TGTGCCAGCAGCCATTGGGAAGGGAGAACTGAAGCTTTCTTT,CASSHWEGRTEAFF
TRBJ2-7,NA,TRBD2,TRBV7-9,TGTGCCAGCAGCTTTAGCGGGGGGGCCTACGAGCAGTACTTC,CASSFSGGAYEQYF